The sequence of this T cell receptor beta chain was determined in a study of blood T cells in healthy people across ages. Study-level information: Through template switching, about one barcoded beta molecule was captured per two T cells, as measured in model experiments. General study results and limits: Donors of long life had a larger count of naive CD4+ cells and greater diversity than aged donors.

As regards this clonotype: Its specificity is unknown.

Looked up from germline, CDR1 is LGHNA and CDR2 is YNFKEQ. This CDR3 has 16 amino acids. The V end lost 1 base, the J end lost 1 base, and 13 bases lay between the germline ends. Then a second PCR, running roughly 7 to 11 cycles, was carried out with a sample-barcoded 5' primer and a J-beta primer mix. A template-switch adaptor with 12 random nucleotides tagged each cDNA molecule. One entry per CDR3 protein, called by TCRdb with MiXCR from the 5' RACE reads. The sample gives 1.8 million or so distinct CDR3 sequences, approximately 40% of which show up once; 20% to 25% is in the top ten. The sequence came from a human donor in good health. The V call is TRBV4-2, the J call TRBJ2-5, with D perhaps matching TRBD2 (6 bases). Material for sequencing was blood. CDR3 coding DNA: TGTGCCAGCAGCCAAGGGGCTAGCGCCTCCCAAGAGACCCAGTACTTC. Its translation is CASSQGASASQETQYF.